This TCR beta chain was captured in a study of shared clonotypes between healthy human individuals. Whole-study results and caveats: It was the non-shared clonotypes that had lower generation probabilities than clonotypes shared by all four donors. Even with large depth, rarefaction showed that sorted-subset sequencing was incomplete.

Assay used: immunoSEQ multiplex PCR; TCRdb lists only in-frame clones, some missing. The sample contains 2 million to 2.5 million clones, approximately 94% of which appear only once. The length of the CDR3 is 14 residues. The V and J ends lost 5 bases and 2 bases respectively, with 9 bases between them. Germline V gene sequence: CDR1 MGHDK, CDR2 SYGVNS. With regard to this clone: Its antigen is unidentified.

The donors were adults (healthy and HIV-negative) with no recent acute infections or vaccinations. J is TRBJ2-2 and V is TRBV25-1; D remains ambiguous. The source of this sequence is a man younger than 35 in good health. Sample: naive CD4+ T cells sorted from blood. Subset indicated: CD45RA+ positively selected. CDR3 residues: CASSLDRNTGELFF. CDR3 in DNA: TGTGCCAGCAGTCTCGACCGAAACACCGGGGAGCTGTTTTTT. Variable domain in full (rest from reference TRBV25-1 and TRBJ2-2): EADIYQTPRYLVIGTGKKITLECSQTMGHDKMYWYQQDPGMELHLIHYSYGVNSTEKGDLSSESTVSRIRTEHFPLTLESARPSHTSQYLCASSLDRNTGELFFGEGSRLTVL.